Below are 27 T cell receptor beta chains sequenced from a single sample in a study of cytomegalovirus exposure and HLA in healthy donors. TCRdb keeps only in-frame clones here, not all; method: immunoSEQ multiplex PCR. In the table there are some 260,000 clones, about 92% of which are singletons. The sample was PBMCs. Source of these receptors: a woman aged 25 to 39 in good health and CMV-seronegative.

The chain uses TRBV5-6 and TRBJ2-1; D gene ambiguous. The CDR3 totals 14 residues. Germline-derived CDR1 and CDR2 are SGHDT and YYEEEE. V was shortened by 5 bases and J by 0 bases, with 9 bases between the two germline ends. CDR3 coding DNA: TGTGCCAGCAGGGACCATAGCTCCTACAATGAGCAGTTCTTC. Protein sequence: CASRDHSSYNEQFF.

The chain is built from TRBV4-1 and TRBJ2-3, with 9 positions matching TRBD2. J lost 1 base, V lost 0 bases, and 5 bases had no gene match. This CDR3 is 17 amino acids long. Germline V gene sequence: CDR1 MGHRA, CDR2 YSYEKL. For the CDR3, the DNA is TGCGCCAGCAGCCAAGAAAGAAGGACTAGCGGCACAGATACGCAGTATTTT. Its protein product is CASSQERRTSGTDTQYF.

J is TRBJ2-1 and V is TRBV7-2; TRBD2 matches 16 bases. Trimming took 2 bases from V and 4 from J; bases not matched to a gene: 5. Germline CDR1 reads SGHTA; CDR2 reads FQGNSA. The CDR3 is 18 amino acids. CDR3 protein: CASSLNTGLAGGYNEQFF. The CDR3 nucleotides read TGTGCCAGCAGCTTAAACACGGGACTAGCGGGGGGGTACAATGAGCAGTTCTTC.

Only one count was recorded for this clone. The chain's CDR3 is CASPRGRLPRPQHF. The CDR3 bases are TGTGCCAGCCCCCGGGGGAGGCTTCCAAGGCCCCAGCATTTT. This chain connects TRBV5-6 to TRBJ1-5; perhaps TRBD1 as D (5 bases). This CDR3 has 14 amino acids. The ends were cut back, 7 bases at V and 9 bases at J, with 20 bases in the middle. Per the germline V gene, CDR1 is SGHDT and CDR2 is YYEEEE.

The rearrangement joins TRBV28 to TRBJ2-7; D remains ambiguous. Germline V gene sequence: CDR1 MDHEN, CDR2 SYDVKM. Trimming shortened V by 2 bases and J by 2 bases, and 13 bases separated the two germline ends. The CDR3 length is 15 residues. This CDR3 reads CASSLPQEFAYEQYF. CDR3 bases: TGTGCCAGCAGTTTACCCCAGGAGTTCGCCTACGAGCAGTACTTC.

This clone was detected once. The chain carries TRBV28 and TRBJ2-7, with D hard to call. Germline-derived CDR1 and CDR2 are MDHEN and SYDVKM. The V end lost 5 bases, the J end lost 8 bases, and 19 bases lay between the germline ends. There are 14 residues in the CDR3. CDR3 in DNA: TGTGCCAGCAGTCGGGCGGAAGACTTAACCCAGCAGTACTTC. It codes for CASSRAEDLTQQYF.

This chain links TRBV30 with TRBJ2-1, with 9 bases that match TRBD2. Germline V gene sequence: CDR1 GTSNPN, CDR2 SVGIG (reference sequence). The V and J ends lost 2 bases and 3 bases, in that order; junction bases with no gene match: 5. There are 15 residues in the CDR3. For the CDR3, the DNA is TGTGCCTGGAGTACCGGGACTAGCAGCTACAATGAGCAGTTCTTC. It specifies CAWSTGTSSYNEQFF.

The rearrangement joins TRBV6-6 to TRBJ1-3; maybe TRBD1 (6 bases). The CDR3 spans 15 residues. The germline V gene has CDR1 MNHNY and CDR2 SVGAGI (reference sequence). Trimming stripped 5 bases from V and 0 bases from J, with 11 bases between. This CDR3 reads CASSKDRTSGNTIYF. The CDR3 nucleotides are TGTGCCAGCAGTAAGGACAGAACCTCTGGAAACACCATATATTTT.

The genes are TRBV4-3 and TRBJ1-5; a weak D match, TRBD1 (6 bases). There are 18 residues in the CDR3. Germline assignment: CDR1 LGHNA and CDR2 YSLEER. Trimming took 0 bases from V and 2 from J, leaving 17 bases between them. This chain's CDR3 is CASSQDAGGARGNQPQHF. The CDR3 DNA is TGCGCCAGCAGCCAAGATGCGGGGGGCGCGAGGGGCAATCAGCCCCAGCATTTT.

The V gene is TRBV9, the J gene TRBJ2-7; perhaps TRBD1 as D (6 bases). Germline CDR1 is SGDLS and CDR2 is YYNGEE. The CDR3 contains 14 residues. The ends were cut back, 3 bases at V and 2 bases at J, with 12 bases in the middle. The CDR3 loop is CASSGGWGPYEQYF. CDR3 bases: TGTGCCAGCAGCGGAGGGTGGGGGCCCTACGAGCAGTACTTC.

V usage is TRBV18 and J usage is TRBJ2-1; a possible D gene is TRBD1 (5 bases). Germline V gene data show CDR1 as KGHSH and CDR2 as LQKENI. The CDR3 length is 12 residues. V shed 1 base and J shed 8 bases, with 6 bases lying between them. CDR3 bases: TGTGCCAGCTCACCACGCAGGGATGAGCAGTTCTTC. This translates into CASSPRRDEQFF.

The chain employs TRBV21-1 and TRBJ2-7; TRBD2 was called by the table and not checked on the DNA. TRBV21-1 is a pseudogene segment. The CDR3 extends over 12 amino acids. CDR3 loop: CASRRSRLGQYF. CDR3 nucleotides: TGTGCCAGCAGGAGGAGCCGTTTGGGGCAGTACTTC.

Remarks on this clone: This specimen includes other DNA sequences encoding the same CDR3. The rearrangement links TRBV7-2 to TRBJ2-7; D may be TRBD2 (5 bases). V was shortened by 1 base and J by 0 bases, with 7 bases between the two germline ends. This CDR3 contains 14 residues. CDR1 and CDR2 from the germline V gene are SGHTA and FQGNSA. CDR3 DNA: TGTGCCAGCAGCTTAGGCGGGCCCTCCTACGAGCAGTACTTC. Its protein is CASSLGGPSYEQYF.

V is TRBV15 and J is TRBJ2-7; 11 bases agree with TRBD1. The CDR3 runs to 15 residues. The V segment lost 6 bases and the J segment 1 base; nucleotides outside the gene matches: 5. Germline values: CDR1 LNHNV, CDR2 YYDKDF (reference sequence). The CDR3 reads CATREDRGPSYEQYF. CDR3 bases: TGTGCCACCAGAGAGGACAGGGGGCCATCCTACGAGCAGTACTTC.

In DNA, the CDR3 is TGTGCCAGCAGCTCCGCCCAGGGTGAGCAGTACTTC. Protein product: CASSSAQGEQYF. This chain uses TRBV7-9 with TRBJ2-7, with D maybe TRBD1 (5 bases). Germline V lookup: CDR1 SEHNR, CDR2 FQNEAQ (reference sequence). CDR3 size: 12 residues. V was cut by 4 bases and J by 7 bases, with 11 bases left in between.

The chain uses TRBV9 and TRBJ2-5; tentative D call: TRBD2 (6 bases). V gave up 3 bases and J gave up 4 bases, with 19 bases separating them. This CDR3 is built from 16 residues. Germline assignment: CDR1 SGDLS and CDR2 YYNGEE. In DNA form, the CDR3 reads TGTGCCAGCAGCGGCGGAGGTAGCGGAGGAGGAGAGACCCAGTACTTC. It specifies CASSGGGSGGGETQYF.

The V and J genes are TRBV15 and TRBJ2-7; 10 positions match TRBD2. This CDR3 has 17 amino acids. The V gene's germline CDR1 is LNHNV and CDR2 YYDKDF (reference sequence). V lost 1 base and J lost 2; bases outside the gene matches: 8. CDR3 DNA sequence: TGTGCCACCAGCAGAGTGGCTAGCGGGAGTGGGCCCTACGAGCAGTACTTC. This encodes CATSRVASGSGPYEQYF. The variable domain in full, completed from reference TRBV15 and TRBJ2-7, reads DAMVIQNPRYQVTQFGKPVTLSCSQTLNHNVMYWYQQKSSQAPKLLFHYYDKDFNNEADTPDNFQSRRPNTSFCFLDIRSPGLGDTAMYLCATSRVASGSGPYEQYFGPGTRLTVT.

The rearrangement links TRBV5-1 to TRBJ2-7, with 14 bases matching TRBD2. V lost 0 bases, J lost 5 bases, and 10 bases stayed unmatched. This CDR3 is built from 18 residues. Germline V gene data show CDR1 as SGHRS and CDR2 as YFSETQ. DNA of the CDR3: TGCGCCAGCAGCTTGGTTGGACTAGCGGGAGGAATCTCGCACGAGCAGTACTTC. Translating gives CASSLVGLAGGISHEQYF.

CDR3 sequence reads: CASSAGTSGRRTGELFF. CDR3 DNA sequence: TGTGCCAGCAGCGCCGGGACTAGCGGGAGACGAACCGGGGAGCTGTTTTTT. The V and J genes are TRBV9 and TRBJ2-2; 14 positions agree with TRBD2. With V trimmed by 3 bases and J by 5 bases, 6 bases remained unmatched. From germline, CDR1 is SGDLS and CDR2 YYNGEE. The CDR3 length is 17 residues. The full variable domain, with the rest looked up from reference TRBV9 and TRBJ2-2, is DSGVTQTPKHLITATGQRVTLRCSPRSGDLSVYWYQQSLDQGLQFLIQYYNGEERAKGNILERFSAQQFPDLHSELNLSSLELGDSALYFCASSAGTSGRRTGELFFGEGSRLTVL.

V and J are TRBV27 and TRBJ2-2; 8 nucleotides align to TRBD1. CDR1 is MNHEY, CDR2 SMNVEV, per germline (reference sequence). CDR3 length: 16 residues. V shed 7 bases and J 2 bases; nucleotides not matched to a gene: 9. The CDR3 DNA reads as TGTGCCAGCAACTCCTTGGACAGGGTCAACACCGGGGAGCTGTTTTTT. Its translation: CASNSLDRVNTGELFF.

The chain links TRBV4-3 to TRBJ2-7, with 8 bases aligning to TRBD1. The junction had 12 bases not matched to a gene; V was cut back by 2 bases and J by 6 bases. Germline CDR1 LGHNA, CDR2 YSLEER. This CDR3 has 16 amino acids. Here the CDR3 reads CASSQQGAGGLGEQYF. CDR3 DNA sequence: TGCGCCAGCAGCCAACAAGGGGCAGGGGGCTTGGGCGAGCAGTACTTC.

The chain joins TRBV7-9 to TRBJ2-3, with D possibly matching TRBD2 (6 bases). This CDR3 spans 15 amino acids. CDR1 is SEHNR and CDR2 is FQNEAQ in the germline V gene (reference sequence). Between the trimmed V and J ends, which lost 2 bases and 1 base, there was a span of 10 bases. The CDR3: CASSLSGHRTDTQYF. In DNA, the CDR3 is TGTGCCAGCAGCTTAAGCGGGCACCGCACAGATACGCAGTATTTT.

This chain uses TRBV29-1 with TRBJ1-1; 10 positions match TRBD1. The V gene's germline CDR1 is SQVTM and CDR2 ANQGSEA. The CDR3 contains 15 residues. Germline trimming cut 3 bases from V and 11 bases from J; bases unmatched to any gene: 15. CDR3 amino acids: CSVDAFGTGDSSAFF. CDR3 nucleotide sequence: TGCAGCGTTGACGCGTTTGGGACAGGGGATTCGAGCGCTTTCTTT. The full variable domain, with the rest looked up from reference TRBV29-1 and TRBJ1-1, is SAVISQKPSRDICQRGTSLTIQCQVDSQVTMMFWYRQQPGQSLTLIATANQGSEATYESGFVIDKFPISRPNLTFSTLTVSNMSPEDSSIYLCSVDAFGTGDSSAFFGQGTRLTVV.

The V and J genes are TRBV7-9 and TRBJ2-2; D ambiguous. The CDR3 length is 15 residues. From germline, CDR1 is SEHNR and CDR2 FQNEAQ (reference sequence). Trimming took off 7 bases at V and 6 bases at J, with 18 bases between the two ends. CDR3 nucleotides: TGTGCCAGCACCAGGCCCCTGGTGGGGTCCGGGGAGCTGTTTTTT. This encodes CASTRPLVGSGELFF.

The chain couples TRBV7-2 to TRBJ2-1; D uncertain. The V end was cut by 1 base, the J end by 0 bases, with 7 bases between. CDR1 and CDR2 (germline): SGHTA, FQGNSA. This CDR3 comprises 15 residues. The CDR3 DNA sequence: TGTGCCAGCAGCTTAGGGGTTAGCTCCTACAATGAGCAGTTCTTC. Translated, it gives CASSLGVSSYNEQFF.

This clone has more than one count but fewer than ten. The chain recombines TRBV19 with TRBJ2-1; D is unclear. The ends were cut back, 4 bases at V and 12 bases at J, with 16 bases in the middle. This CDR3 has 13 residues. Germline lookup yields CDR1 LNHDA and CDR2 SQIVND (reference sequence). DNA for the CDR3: TGTGCCAGTAGTACAGGTCCAGGCGGTGCGCAGTTCTTC. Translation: CASSTGPGGAQFF. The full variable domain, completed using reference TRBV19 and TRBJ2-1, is DGGITQSPKYLFRKEGQNVTLSCEQNLNHDAMYWYRQDPGQGLRLIYYSQIVNDFQKGDIAEGYSVSREKKESFPLTVTSAQKNPTAFYLCASSTGPGGAQFFGPGTRLTVL.

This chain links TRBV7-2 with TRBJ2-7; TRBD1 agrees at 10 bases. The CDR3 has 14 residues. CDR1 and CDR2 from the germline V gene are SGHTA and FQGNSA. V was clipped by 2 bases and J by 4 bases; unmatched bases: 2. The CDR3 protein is CASSLRDRGYEQYF. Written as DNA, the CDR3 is TGTGCCAGCAGCTTACGGGACAGGGGTTACGAGCAGTACTTC.